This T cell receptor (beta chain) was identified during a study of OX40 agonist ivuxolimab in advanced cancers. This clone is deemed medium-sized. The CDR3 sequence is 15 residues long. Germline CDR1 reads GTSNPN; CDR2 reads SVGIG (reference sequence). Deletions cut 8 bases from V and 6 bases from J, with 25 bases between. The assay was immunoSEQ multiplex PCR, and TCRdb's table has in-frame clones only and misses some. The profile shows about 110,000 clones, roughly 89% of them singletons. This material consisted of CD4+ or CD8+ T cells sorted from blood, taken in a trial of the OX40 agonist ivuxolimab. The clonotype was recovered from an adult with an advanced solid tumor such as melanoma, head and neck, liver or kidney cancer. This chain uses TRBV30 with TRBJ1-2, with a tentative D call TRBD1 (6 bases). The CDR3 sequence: CARYSGANKKDGYTF. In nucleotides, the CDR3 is TGTGCCCGTTATTCGGGGGCAAACAAAAAGGATGGCTACACCTTC.